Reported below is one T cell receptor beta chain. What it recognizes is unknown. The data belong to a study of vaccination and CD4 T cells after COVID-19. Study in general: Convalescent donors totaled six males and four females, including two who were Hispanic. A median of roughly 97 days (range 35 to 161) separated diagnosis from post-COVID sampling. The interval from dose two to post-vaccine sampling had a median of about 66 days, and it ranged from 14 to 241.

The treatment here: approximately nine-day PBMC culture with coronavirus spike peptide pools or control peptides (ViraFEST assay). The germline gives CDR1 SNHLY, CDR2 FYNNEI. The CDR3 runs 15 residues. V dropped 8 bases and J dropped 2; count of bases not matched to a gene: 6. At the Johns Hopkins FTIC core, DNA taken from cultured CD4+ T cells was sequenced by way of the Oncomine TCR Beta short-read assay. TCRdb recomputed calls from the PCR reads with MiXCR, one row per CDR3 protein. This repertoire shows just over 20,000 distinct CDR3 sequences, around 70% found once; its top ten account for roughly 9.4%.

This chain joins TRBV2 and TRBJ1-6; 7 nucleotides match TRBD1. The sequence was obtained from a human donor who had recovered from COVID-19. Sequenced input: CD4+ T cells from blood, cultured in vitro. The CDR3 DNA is TGTGCCAGCTCGACAGGGATCGCCTATAATTCACCCCTCCACTTT. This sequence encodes CASSTGIAYNSPLHF. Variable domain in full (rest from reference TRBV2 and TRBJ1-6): EPEVTQTPSHQVTQMGQEVILRCVPISNHLYFYWYRQILGQKVEFLVSFYNNEISEKSEIFDDQFSVERPDGSNFTLKIRSTKLEDSAMYFCASSTGIAYNSPLHFGNGTRLTVT.